This T cell receptor (beta chain) appears in the sequencing data of a study of T-cell reconstitution after alpha-beta-depleted transplantation in children. Preparing the TCRbeta library involved the use of unique molecular identifiers. A single record per CDR3 protein comes from TCRdb applying MiXCR to the PCR reads. Found here are approximately 800,000 distinct CDR3 sequences, approximately 15% of them singletons; the top ten hold roughly 5%. The V gene's germline CDR1 is LGHDT and CDR2 YNNKEL (reference sequence). Trimming shortened V by 4 bases and J by 0 bases, and 13 bases separated the two germline ends. The CDR3 runs to 16 residues. The table lists this clonotype with a few counts. The antigen is not known. Overall study findings and caveats: From surviving recipient T cells and thymic progenitors came the high day-60 TCRbeta diversity observed in some patients. Fresh T-cell production supplied most of the T-cell counts and diversity seen one year after transplant. Several hundred expanded graft clones reportedly gave rise to the alpha-beta T cells present about two months after transplant.

V gene TRBV3-1 combines with J gene TRBJ2-4, with unresolved D. The sequencing here drew on PBMCs, mostly from graft donor cells, taken 360 days after TCRalphabeta/CD19-depleted stem cell transplant. The clonotype was recovered from a male patient between 10 and 17 years old who had a stem cell transplant for acute lymphoblastic leukemia, so the T cells may come from the graft donor. CDR3 coding DNA: TGTGCCAGCAGCCTAACGCAAAATCTAGCCAAAAACATTCAGTACTTC. As protein: CASSLTQNLAKNIQYF.